This TCR beta chain was found in a study of CD8+ T cells in alopecia areata. RNA was isolated and reverse transcribed to cDNA, the sequencing template. Sequencing was performed with immunoSEQ multiplex PCR; in TCRdb, only in-frame clones are kept and a portion is missing. This sample has 150,000 to 200,000 clones, with about 53% found just once. This clone is labeled as medium-sized (0.01 to 0.1%). No antigen is known for it. As to treatment: oral pan-JAK inhibitor, 5-10 mg twice daily. Findings and caveats of the study: Given one nonresponder, whether baseline CD8+ expansion relates to response remains uncertain. Elevated clonality characterized lesional scalp relative to normal scalp, particularly in alopecia totalis/universalis. Sharing of TCR sequences between patients (possibly for HLA-related reasons) was less clear than in mice.

With V trimmed by 2 bases and J by 4 bases, 3 bases remained unmatched. There are 15 residues in the CDR3. CDR1 is MRHNA and CDR2 is SNTAGT in the germline V gene. The chain combines TRBV6-4 with TRBJ2-3; 10 positions match TRBD2. Source: CD8+ T cells sorted from blood, taken at week 24, from a patient treated with tofacitinib. The sequence derives from a human donor with alopecia areata. DNA for the CDR3: TGTGCCAGCAGTGACAGCGGGGGGGCCGCAGATACGCAGTATTTT. Protein: CASSDSGGAADTQYF.